The next 25 T cell receptor beta chains were all read from a single sample in a study of beta chain features in type 1 diabetes. General observations from the study: All four CD4+ subsets from Type 1 diabetes patients carried moderately but significantly shorter TCRB CDR3s.

Expressed TCRB transcripts got sequenced, as all isolated RNA was reverse transcribed. Produced via immunoSEQ multiplex PCR; TCRdb's table is partial and in-frame only. The data hold around 280,000 clones, with over 14% observed a single time. Their specific antigens are unknown. Sequencing was done on a sample of naive CD4+ T cells from blood. The receptors were gathered from a man between 18 and 29 years old with type 1 diabetes.

The chain is built from TRBV30 and TRBJ1-4; 9 nucleotides match TRBD1. CDR1 and CDR2 (germline): GTSNPN, SVGIG (reference sequence). Trimming at V came to 5 bases and at J to 3 bases, leaving 7 bases not matched to a gene. The length of the CDR3 is 15 residues. As DNA, the CDR3 is TGTGCCTGGCAACAGGGGGCGTCGGCTAATGAAAAACTGTTTTTT. Amino acids: CAWQQGASANEKLFF.

The chain is built from TRBV29-1 and TRBJ2-3; 13 nucleotides match TRBD2. The CDR3 loop spans 15 amino acids. The trim removed 7 bases at V and 6 bases at J, leaving 10 bases unmatched. Germline CDR1 is SQVTM and CDR2 is ANQGSEA. Here the CDR3 reads CSAPRTSGGSDTQYF. The CDR3 nucleotides read TGCAGCGCCCCAAGGACTAGCGGGGGTTCGGATACGCAGTATTTT.

J is TRBJ1-6 and V is TRBV5-1; D remains ambiguous. Germline values: CDR1 SGHRS, CDR2 YFSETQ. The CDR3 loop spans 15 amino acids. V was cut by 4 bases and J by 0 bases, with 8 bases left in between. CDR3 protein: CASSGGSSYNSPLHF. The CDR3 region has the DNA TGCGCCAGCAGCGGAGGGAGCTCCTATAATTCACCCCTCCACTTT.

The V call is TRBV28, the J call TRBJ2-7; a weak D match, TRBD1 (5 bases). V was clipped by 9 bases and J by 3 bases, with 21 bases between them. The CDR3 runs 15 residues. Germline V gene data show CDR1 as MDHEN and CDR2 as SYDVKM. CDR3 sequence: CASTFLPGSIYEQYF. The CDR3 coding sequence is TGTGCCAGTACCTTTCTGCCAGGGTCCATCTACGAGCAGTACTTC. The variable domain in full, with the rest retrieved from reference TRBV28 and TRBJ2-7, is DVKVTQSSRYLVKRTGEKVFLECVQDMDHENMFWYRQDPGLGLRLIYFSYDVKMKEKGDIPEGYSVSREKKERFSLILESASTNQTSMYLCASTFLPGSIYEQYFGPGTRLTVT.

This clone has just a few counts. V and J are TRBV27 and TRBJ2-3, with TRBD2 matching 11 bases. The CDR3 extends over 15 amino acids. In germline, CDR1 is MNHEY, CDR2 SMNVEV (reference sequence). J lost 6 bases, V lost 5 bases, and 7 bases had no gene match. The DNA of the CDR3 is TGTGCCAGCAGTCACCGACTAGCGGGGACCGATACGCAGTATTTT. It is translated as CASSHRLAGTDTQYF.

This clone was seen just once. CDR3 amino acids: CASSLAITGTANSPLHF. The CDR3 coding sequence is TGTGCCAGCAGCTTAGCCATAACCGGGACAGCGAATTCACCCCTCCACTTT. The chain employs TRBV5-6 and TRBJ1-6, with 7 nucleotides matching TRBD1. J gave up 7 bases and V 2 bases, and 12 bases lay outside the gene matches. Germline values: CDR1 SGHDT, CDR2 YYEEEE. The CDR3 extends over 17 amino acids.

The genes are TRBV7-8 and TRBJ2-3, with D possibly matching TRBD2 (6 bases). This CDR3 contains 15 residues. With 1 base removed from V and 2 bases from J, the gap between germline ends came to 10 bases. In germline, CDR1 is SGHVS, CDR2 FQNEAQ. The CDR3 nucleotides read TGTGCCAGCAGCTTAGTCTGGGGGGTCACAGATACGCAGTATTTT. As protein: CASSLVWGVTDTQYF. Full variable domain (outside the CDR3, taken from reference TRBV7-8 and TRBJ2-3): GAGVSQSPRYKVAKRGQDVALRCDPISGHVSLFWYQQALGQGPEFLTYFQNEAQLDKSGLPSDRFFAERPEGSVSTLKIQRTQQEDSAVYLCASSLVWGVTDTQYFGPGTRLTVL.

This clone was seen more than once but under ten times. The V gene is TRBV19, the J gene TRBJ2-1; a weak D match, TRBD1 (5 bases). In germline, CDR1 is LNHDA, CDR2 SQIVND (reference sequence). The CDR3 spans 13 residues. V was cut by 5 bases and J by 7 bases, with 12 bases left in between. The CDR3 nucleotides read TGTGCCAGTAGTGTATACAGGCGGAATGAGCAGTTCTTC. Amino acid sequence: CASSVYRRNEQFF.

This clone was counted many times. An end of the junction differs from the germline gene, which may be a read error. The CDR3 nucleotides read TGCGCCAGCAGCCAAGATATGCGAAGGGAGCACTTC. Protein sequence: CASSQDMRREHF. The rearrangement joins TRBV4-3 to TRBJ2-5, with a tentative D call TRBD2 (5 bases). The length of the CDR3 is 12 residues. Germline values: CDR1 LGHNA, CDR2 YSLEER.

The sample holds a few counts of this clone. This chain joins TRBV9 and TRBJ2-5; D uncertain. The CDR3 is 15 residues long. V lost 2 bases, J lost 0 bases, and 11 bases lay in between. The germline CDR1 and CDR2 sequences are SGDLS and YYNGEE. The DNA of the CDR3 is TGTGCCAGCAGCGTTGCTCCAGACTACCAAGAGACCCAGTACTTC. Encoded protein: CASSVAPDYQETQYF.

V usage is TRBV30 and J usage is TRBJ1-2, with D perhaps matching TRBD1 (5 bases). This CDR3 region has 13 residues. V was shortened by 0 bases and J by 2 bases, with 7 bases between the two germline ends. Germline assignment: CDR1 GTSNPN and CDR2 SVGIG (reference sequence). This CDR3 reads CAWSVPGNYGYTF. The CDR3 region has the DNA TGTGCCTGGAGTGTACCAGGGAACTATGGCTACACCTTC.

V and J are TRBV7-9 and TRBJ2-3, with 9 bases matching TRBD1. Germline CDR1 reads SEHNR; CDR2 reads FQNEAQ (reference sequence). This CDR3 comprises 14 residues. With 8 bases clipped from V and 6 bases from J, the junction kept 9 bases outside the gene matches. Here the CDR3 reads CASVGTGMWDTQYF. CDR3 nucleotides: TGTGCCAGCGTGGGGACAGGGATGTGGGATACGCAGTATTTT.

The chain links TRBV15 to TRBJ2-1, with 14 nucleotides matching TRBD2. The CDR3 is 16 residues long. V lost 5 bases and J lost 8; bases outside the gene matches: 8. The germline gives CDR1 LNHNV, CDR2 YYDKDF (reference sequence). CDR3 DNA: TGTGCCACCAGCGAAGGACTAGCGGGGGGAGGTTATGAGCAGTTCTTC. Amino acid sequence: CATSEGLAGGGYEQFF.

This sequence joins TRBV5-1 and TRBJ2-7; 9 nucleotides line up with TRBD1. The V gene end was trimmed by 2 bases and the J gene end by 5 bases; junction bases not matched to a gene: 8. The CDR3 is 15 residues long. Germline values: CDR1 SGHRS, CDR2 YFSETQ. Here the CDR3 reads CASSFRDRVPHEQYF. The CDR3 nucleotides are TGCGCCAGCAGCTTCCGGGACAGGGTCCCTCACGAGCAGTACTTC.

This chain joins TRBV7-2 and TRBJ2-4; D is perhaps TRBD1 (6 bases). This CDR3 is 18 amino acids long. The V and J ends lost 5 bases and 3 bases respectively, with 23 bases between them. Germline CDR1 reads SGHTA; CDR2 reads FQGNSA. The CDR3 nucleotides are TGTGCCAGCAGCCAGATGGTGATGACGAGGGGGAGCAAAAACATTCAGTACTTC. The encoded protein is CASSQMVMTRGSKNIQYF.

This clone was picked up a small number of times. The rearrangement uses TRBV7-2 and TRBJ1-2; 7 nucleotides match TRBD1. Per the germline V gene, CDR1 is SGHTA and CDR2 is FQGNSA. Trimming took 5 bases from V and 6 from J; bases not matched to a gene: 6. This CDR3 region has 13 residues. CDR3 loop: CASSPVTGNGYTF. CDR3 coding DNA: TGTGCCAGCAGCCCGGTGACAGGGAATGGCTACACCTTC.

The chain combines TRBV28 with TRBJ1-1; D is perhaps TRBD1 (5 bases). Trimming removed 2 bases from V and 4 bases from J, with 11 bases in between. Germline V gene sequence: CDR1 MDHEN, CDR2 SYDVKM. CDR3 length: 14 amino acids. Here the CDR3 DNA reads TGTGCCAGCAGTTTAAGACAGCCGTCCACTGAAGCTTTCTTT. Amino acids: CASSLRQPSTEAFF. Using reference TRBV28 and TRBJ1-1 for the parts outside the CDR3, the full variable domain is DVKVTQSSRYLVKRTGEKVFLECVQDMDHENMFWYRQDPGLGLRLIYFSYDVKMKEKGDIPEGYSVSREKKERFSLILESASTNQTSMYLCASSLRQPSTEAFFGQGTRLTVV.

This clone was detected only a few times. V gene TRBV28 combines with J gene TRBJ1-6; D gene ambiguous. The germline V and J ends were trimmed by 5 bases and 18 bases, with 20 bases remaining between them. The germline V gene has CDR1 MDHEN and CDR2 SYDVKM. The CDR3 loop spans 13 amino acids. CDR3 bases: TGTGCCAGCAGTCCCCCCCTTGGGAGGGTCGACCACTTT. Its protein is CASSPPLGRVDHF. Supplemented by reference TRBV28 and TRBJ1-6, the full variable domain reads DVKVTQSSRYLVKRTGEKVFLECVQDMDHENMFWYRQDPGLGLRLIYFSYDVKMKEKGDIPEGYSVSREKKERFSLILESASTNQTSMYLCASSPPLGRVDHFGNGTRLTVT.

This clone has more than one count but fewer than ten. The chain is built from TRBV7-2 and TRBJ1-2; unclear D gene. Looked up from germline, CDR1 is SGHTA and CDR2 is FQGNSA. The V end was cut by 1 base, the J end by 2 bases, with 14 bases between. The CDR3 contains 16 residues. The CDR3 nucleotides are TGTGCCAGCAGCTTAGGCAGCGTGAGACTAAACTATGGCTACACCTTC. The encoded protein is CASSLGSVRLNYGYTF.

This clone was counted a single time. V and J are TRBV18 and TRBJ1-3; D is ambiguous. The CDR3 is 15 residues long. Looked up from germline, CDR1 is KGHSH and CDR2 is LQKENI. V was shortened by 0 bases and J by 4 bases, with 10 bases between the two germline ends. The DNA for the CDR3 is TGTGCCAGCTCACCACCGGCCGGCAGGGGAAACACCATATATTTT. Translated: CASSPPAGRGNTIYF.

This clone was picked up a small number of times. The chain is built from TRBV28 and TRBJ2-3, with 10 bases that match TRBD1. With V trimmed by 2 bases and J by 2 bases, 4 bases remained unmatched. Germline CDR1 is MDHEN and CDR2 is SYDVKM. The CDR3 sequence is 16 residues long. The CDR3 spells CASSLTGQGTTDTQYF. CDR3 bases: TGTGCCAGCAGTTTAACGGGACAGGGGACCACAGATACGCAGTATTTT.

The V call is TRBV7-2, the J call TRBJ1-2; D not resolved. This CDR3 is 13 amino acids long. Trimming shortened V by 7 bases and J by 7 bases, and 16 bases separated the two germline ends. CDR1 SGHTA and CDR2 FQGNSA come from the germline V gene. This CDR3 reads CASTSRARVGYTF. In nucleotides, the CDR3 is TGTGCCAGCACCTCCCGGGCGCGGGTTGGCTACACCTTC.

This chain links TRBV19 with TRBJ2-7; D is unclear. The V and J ends lost 5 bases and 4 bases respectively, with 12 bases between them. The CDR3 consists of 13 residues. In germline, CDR1 is LNHDA, CDR2 SQIVND (reference sequence). CDR3 amino acids: CASSSEVLYEQYF. CDR3 coding DNA: TGTGCCAGTAGTTCTGAGGTCTTATACGAGCAGTACTTC.

This chain links TRBV11-2 with TRBJ2-3; TRBD2 matches 7 bases. Per the germline V gene, CDR1 is SGHAT and CDR2 is FQNNGV. After removal of 3 bases from V and 5 bases from J, the junction contained 5 bases not matched to a gene. This CDR3 is built from 14 residues. CDR3 nucleotide sequence: TGTGCCAGCAGCTTGGGGGGAGGGGAAGATACGCAGTATTTT. Protein product: CASSLGGGEDTQYF.

This chain connects TRBV9 to TRBJ2-7; 9 positions match TRBD1. The CDR3 consists of 16 residues. Germline trimming cut 4 bases from V and 2 bases from J; bases unmatched to any gene: 10. Germline CDR1 reads SGDLS; CDR2 reads YYNGEE. CDR3 residues: CASSPQGTGRTYEQYF. CDR3 bases: TGTGCCAGCAGCCCCCAAGGGACAGGGAGGACCTACGAGCAGTACTTC.